The entry below gives a single T cell receptor (beta chain) sequence along with its context. Its specificity is not known. Genomic DNA templated the TCR beta VDJ and CDR3 profiling. TCRdb independently ran MiXCR on the reads; one entry per CDR3 protein. The sample has about 120,000 distinct CDR3 sequences; 55% to 60% are singletons. This record comes from a study of CD8+CD57+ T cells in acquired aplastic anemia. An expansion of CD8+CD57+ cells by flow cytometry had been shown in patients chosen for sequencing. This CDR3 is built from 12 residues. Germline CDR1 and CDR2: LNHNV and YYDKDF (reference sequence). Deletions cut 5 bases from V and 9 bases from J, with 11 bases between. Broader study findings: CD8+ Simpson's diversity in patients was not significantly different from that in controls.

The origin of this receptor is a human donor with aplastic anemia. The chain employs TRBV15 and TRBJ2-1, with D maybe TRBD2 (6 bases). Sequenced sample: sorted CD4+, CD8+, or CD8+CD57+ T cells (not recorded which) from PBMCs. As DNA, the CDR3 is TGTGCCACCAGCGGGGACTGGAGTGAGCAGTTCTTC. Its protein product is CATSGDWSEQFF.